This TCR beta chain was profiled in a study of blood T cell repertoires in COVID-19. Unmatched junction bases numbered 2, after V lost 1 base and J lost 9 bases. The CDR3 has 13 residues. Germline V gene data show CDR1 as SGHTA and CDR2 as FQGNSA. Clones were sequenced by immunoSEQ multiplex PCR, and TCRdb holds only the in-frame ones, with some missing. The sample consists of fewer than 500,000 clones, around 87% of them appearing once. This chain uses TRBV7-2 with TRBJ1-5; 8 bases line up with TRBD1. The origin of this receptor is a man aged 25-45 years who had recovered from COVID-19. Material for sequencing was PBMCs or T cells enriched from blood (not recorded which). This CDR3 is CASSLGTGRPQHF. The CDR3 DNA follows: TGTGCCAGCAGCTTAGGGACAGGGCGGCCCCAGCATTTT.